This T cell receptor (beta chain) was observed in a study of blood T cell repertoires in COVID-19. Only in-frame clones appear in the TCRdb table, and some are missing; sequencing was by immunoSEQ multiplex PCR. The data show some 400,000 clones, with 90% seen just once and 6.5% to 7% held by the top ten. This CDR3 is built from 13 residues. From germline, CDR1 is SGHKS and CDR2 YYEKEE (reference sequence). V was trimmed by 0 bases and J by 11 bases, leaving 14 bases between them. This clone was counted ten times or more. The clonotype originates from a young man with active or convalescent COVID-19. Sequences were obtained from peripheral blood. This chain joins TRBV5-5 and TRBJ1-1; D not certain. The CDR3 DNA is TGTGCCAGCAGCTTGGAGGAGGCGAGAAGGGCTTTCTTT. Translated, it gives CASSLEEARRAFF.